The text below deals with one TCR beta chain. The antigen remains unidentified. The data stem from a study of cytomegalovirus exposure and HLA in healthy donors. General study points: In a later analysis, HLA-associated beta chains showed higher expansion and lower generation probabilities than comparable chains. A cluster of highly shared sequence variants was likely a sequencing artifact. Immune exposure was documented only through CMV serostatus.

The PCR had 60 Vbeta and 13 Jbeta primers. The data were produced by immunoSEQ multiplex PCR, yet TCRdb's version contains in-frame clones alone and is incomplete. The repertoire includes roughly 180,000 clones, about four fifths of them detected once, and about 1.5% sits in the top ten. Germline V gene data show CDR1 as SGHNT and CDR2 as YYREEE (reference sequence). This CDR3 is built from 14 residues. Trimming removed 4 bases from V and 7 bases from J; junction bases left unmatched: 7. The sample consisted of PBMCs. V and J are TRBV5-4 and TRBJ2-1, with TRBD2 matching over 8 bases. The clonotype originates from a male donor in good health and CMV-seronegative. The CDR3 loop reads CASSLPGGQNEQFF. In nucleotides, the CDR3 is TGTGCCAGCAGCCTGCCGGGAGGGCAAAATGAGCAGTTCTTC.